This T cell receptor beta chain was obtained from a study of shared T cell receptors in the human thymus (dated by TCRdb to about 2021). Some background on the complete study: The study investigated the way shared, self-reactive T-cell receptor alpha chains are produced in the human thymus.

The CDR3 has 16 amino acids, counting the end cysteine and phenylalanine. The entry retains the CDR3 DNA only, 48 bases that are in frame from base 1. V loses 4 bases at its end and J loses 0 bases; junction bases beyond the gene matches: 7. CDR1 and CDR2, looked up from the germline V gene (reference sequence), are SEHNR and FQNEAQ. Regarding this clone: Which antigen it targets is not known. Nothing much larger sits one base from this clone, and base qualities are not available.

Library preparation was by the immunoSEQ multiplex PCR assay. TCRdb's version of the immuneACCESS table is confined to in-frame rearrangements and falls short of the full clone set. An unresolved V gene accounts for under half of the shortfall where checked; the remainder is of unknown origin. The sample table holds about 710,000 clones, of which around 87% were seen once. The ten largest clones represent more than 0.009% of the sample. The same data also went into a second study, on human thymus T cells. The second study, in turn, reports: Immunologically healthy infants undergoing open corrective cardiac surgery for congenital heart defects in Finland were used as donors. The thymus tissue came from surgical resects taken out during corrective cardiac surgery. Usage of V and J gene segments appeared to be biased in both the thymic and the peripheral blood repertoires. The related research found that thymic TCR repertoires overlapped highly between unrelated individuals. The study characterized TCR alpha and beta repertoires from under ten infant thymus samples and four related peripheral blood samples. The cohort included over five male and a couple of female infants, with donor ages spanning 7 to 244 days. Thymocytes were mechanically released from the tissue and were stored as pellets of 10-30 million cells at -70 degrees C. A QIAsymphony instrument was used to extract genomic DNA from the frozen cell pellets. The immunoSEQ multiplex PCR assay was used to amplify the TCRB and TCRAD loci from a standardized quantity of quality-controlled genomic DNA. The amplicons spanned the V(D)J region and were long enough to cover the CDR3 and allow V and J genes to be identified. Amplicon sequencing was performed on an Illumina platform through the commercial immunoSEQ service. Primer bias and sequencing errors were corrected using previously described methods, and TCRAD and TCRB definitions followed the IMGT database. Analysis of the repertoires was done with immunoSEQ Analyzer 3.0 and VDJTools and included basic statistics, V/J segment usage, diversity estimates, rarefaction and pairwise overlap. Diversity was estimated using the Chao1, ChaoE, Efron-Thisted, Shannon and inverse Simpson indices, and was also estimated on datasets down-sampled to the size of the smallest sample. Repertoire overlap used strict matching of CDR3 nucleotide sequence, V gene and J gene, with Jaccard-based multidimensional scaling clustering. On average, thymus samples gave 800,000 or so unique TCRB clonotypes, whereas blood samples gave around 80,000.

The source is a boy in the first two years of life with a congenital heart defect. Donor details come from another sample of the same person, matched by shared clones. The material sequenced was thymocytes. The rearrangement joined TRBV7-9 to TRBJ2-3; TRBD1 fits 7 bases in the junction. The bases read TGTGCCAGCAGCTCCAGACAGGGTACGAGCACAGATACGCAGTATTTT. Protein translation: CASSSRQGTSTDTQYF.